The table lists the clone carrying this TCR beta chain with a few counts. The antigen remains unidentified. The data originate from a study of CD4 T cell repertoires in COVID-19. Study as a whole: After 10 days of IL-2 expansion, CFSE-low cells were relabeled and restimulated with other coronavirus spikes. Findings and caveats of the study: Sharing of several most expanded SARS-CoV-2-reactive clonotypes across memory subsets suggested intraclonal diversification.

Germline V gives CDR1 LNHDA, CDR2 SQIVND (reference sequence). The CDR3 is 12 residues long. V lost 11 bases to trimming and J lost 2 bases, with 10 bases between them. Assay: immunoSEQ multiplex PCR; the TCRdb copy retains only in-frame clones and omits some. This sample has fewer than 100,000 clones, with 83% found just once. Mild-to-severe COVID-19 survivors were the donors. No culture step preceded sequencing of the ex vivo isolated memory T cells. This TCR was recovered from a human donor who had COVID-19. The V gene is TRBV19, the J gene TRBJ1-3; the D is unclear. Here the sequenced sample was CD4+ T cells from peripheral blood, taken after recovery from COVID-19. As DNA, the CDR3 is TGTGCCTCCCGCGACCCTGGAAACACCATATATTTT. Encoded protein: CASRDPGNTIYF.